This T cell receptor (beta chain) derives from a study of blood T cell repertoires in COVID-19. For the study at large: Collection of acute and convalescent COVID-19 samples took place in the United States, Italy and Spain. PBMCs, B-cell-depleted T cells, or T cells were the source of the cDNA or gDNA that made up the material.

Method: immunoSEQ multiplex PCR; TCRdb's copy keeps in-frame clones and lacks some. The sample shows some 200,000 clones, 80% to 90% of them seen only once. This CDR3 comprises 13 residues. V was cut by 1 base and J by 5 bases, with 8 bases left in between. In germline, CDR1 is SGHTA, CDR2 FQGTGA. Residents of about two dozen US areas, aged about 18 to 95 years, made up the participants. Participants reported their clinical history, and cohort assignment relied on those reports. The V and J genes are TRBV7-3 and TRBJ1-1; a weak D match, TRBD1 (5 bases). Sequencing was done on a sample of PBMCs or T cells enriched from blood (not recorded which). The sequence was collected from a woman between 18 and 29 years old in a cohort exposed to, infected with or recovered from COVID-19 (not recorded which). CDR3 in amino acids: CASSLRRGTEAFF. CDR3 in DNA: TGTGCCAGCAGCTTAAGGCGGGGGACTGAAGCTTTCTTT. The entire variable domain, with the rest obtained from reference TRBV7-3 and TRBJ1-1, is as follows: GAGVSQTPSNKVTEKGKYVELRCDPISGHTALYWYRQSLGQGPEFLIYFQGTGAADDSGLPNDRFFAVRPEGSVSTLKIQRTERGDSAVYLCASSLRRGTEAFFGQGTRLTVV.